The following is a TCR beta chain sequence with its context. In the PCR, 60 Vbeta and 13 Jbeta primers were used. This table comes from immunoSEQ multiplex PCR, and its TCRdb copy is limited to in-frame clones, with some not included. The profile covers approximately 130,000 clones, with approximately 89% appearing a single time and 6.7% taken by the ten largest. The data are from a study of cytomegalovirus exposure and HLA in healthy donors. Trimming cost V 5 bases and J 10 bases, with 16 bases left between them. Germline V gene data show CDR1 as SGHNT and CDR2 as YYREEE (reference sequence). This CDR3 is 14 amino acids long.

The chain employs TRBV5-4 and TRBJ1-6; D may be TRBD1 (5 bases). The clonotype was recovered from a woman in her 30s in good health and CMV-seropositive. Material: PBMCs. For the CDR3, the DNA is TGTGCCAGCAGTTCAGCAGGGAAGCGATCACCCCTCCACTTT. It yields the protein CASSSAGKRSPLHF.